This T cell receptor beta chain was retrieved from a study of blood T cells in healthy people across ages. V was clipped by 7 bases and J by 6 bases, with 13 bases between them. CDR1 is MNHNY, CDR2 SVGAGI, per germline (reference sequence). This CDR3 comprises 14 residues. A second about 7 to 11 cycle PCR used barcoded and J-beta primers. TCRdb recomputed calls from the 5' RACE reads with MiXCR, one row per CDR3 protein. The sample yields more than 500,000 distinct CDR3 sequences, approximately 27% seen once. The specimen sequenced was blood. The V call is TRBV6-6, the J call TRBJ1-6; no clear D. This sequence originates from a woman in her 70s in good health. The CDR3 DNA follows: TGTGCCAGCAATTCCCGGGCTACTAATTCACCCCTCCACTTT. Its protein is CASNSRATNSPLHF.